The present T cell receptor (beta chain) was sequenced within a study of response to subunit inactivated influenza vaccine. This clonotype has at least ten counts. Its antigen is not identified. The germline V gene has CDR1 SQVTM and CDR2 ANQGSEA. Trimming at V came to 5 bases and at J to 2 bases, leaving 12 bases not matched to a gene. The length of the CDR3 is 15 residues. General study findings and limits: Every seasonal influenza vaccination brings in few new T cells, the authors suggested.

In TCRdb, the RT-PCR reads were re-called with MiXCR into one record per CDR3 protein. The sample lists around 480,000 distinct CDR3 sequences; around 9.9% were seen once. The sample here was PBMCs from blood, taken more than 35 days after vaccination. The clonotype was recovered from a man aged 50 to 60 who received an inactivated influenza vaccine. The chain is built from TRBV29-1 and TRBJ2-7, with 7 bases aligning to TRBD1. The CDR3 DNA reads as TGCAGCGTTCGTGTGCGCACAGGGGAGACCTACGAGCAGTACTTC. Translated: CSVRVRTGETYEQYF.